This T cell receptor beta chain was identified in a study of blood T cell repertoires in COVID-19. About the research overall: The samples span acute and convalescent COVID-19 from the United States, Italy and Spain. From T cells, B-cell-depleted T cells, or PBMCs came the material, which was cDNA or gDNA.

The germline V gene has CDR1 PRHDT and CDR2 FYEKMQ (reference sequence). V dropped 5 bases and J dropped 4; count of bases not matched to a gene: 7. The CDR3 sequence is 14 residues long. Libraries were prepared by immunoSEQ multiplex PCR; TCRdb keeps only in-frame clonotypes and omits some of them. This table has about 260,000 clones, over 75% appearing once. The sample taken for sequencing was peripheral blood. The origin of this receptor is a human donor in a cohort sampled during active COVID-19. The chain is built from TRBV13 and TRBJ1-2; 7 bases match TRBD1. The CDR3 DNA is TGTGCCAGCAGCACTGGACAGGATCTCTATGGCTACACCTTC. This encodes CASSTGQDLYGYTF.